This record looks at one T cell receptor beta chain sequence and its context. This record comes from a study of PD-L1 blockade in urothelial cancer. The time point: pretreatment peripheral blood. The CDR3 length is 16 residues. V was clipped by 6 bases and J by 0 bases; unmatched bases: 8. The germline gives CDR1 KGHSH, CDR2 LQKENI. Spiking of synthetic TCR analog templates was performed in each PCR. The method was immunoSEQ multiplex PCR; TCRdb's version includes in-frame clones alone and lacks a portion of them. The sample has tens of thousands of clones, around 88% seen once; the top ten hold roughly 14%.

The clonotype comes from a woman aged 55-69 years with urothelial cancer. The input for sequencing was PBMCs, taken around atezolizumab (anti-PD-L1) treatment. This rearrangement joins TRBV18 to TRBJ1-1; TRBD1 agrees at 9 bases. The DNA for the CDR3 is TGTGCCAGCTCGAGTTCACGACAGGGGGTGAACACTGAAGCTTTCTTT. This translates into CASSSSRQGVNTEAFF.